This TCR beta chain was recorded in a study of response to subunit inactivated influenza vaccine. Findings and caveats of the study: Every seasonal influenza vaccination brings in few new T cells, the authors suggested.

The V gene's germline CDR1 is MNHEY and CDR2 SVGEGT. This CDR3 contains 15 residues. After removal of 5 bases from V and 3 bases from J, the junction contained 7 bases not matched to a gene. TCRdb analysed the RT-PCR reads with MiXCR anew, one entry per CDR3 protein. The sample lists 250,000 to 350,000 distinct CDR3 sequences, around 22% occurring once. Points on this clonotype: Its antigen is unidentified.

The sample was PBMCs from blood, taken 21 months after vaccination. This TCR was sampled from a man aged 45 to 75 who received an inactivated influenza vaccine. The chain is built from TRBV6-2 or TRBV6-3 and TRBJ2-1; 7 nucleotides line up with TRBD1. Written as DNA, the CDR3 is TGTGCCAGCAGTCCGGGACAGCTCTTCTACAATGAGCAGTTCTTC. Translated, it gives CASSPGQLFYNEQFF.